The 25 T cell receptor beta chains listed next were all sequenced from one sample in a study of blood T cell repertoires in COVID-19. Assay: immunoSEQ multiplex PCR; the TCRdb copy retains only in-frame clones and omits some. The sample lists 120,000 or so clones; 80% to 90% were seen once. The sequenced material came from peripheral blood. The receptors were sampled from a woman between 45 and 60 years old with acute or convalescent COVID-19.

This chain joins TRBV2 and TRBJ2-1, with 10 bases lining up with TRBD2. This CDR3 has 17 amino acids. Germline loops: CDR1 SNHLY, CDR2 FYNNEI. V dropped 0 bases and J dropped 5; count of bases not matched to a gene: 7. In nucleotides, the CDR3 is TGTGCCAGCAGTGAAGCAGTAGCGGGAGGCATTGACAATGAGCAGTTCTTC. Translating it yields CASSEAVAGGIDNEQFF.

This clone has a handful of counts. The chain links TRBV30 to TRBJ1-2; D unresolved. Germline CDR1 GTSNPN, CDR2 SVGIG (reference sequence). Trimming removed 1 base at V and 4 bases at J, with 7 bases between. CDR3 size: 12 residues. The DNA of the CDR3 is TGTGCCTGGAGTGGAGGGATCTATGGCTACACCTTC. This codes for CAWSGGIYGYTF.

The chain has TRBV10-3 and TRBJ2-7, with TRBD2 matching 10 bases. The CDR3 totals 15 residues. CDR1 ENHRY and CDR2 SYGVKD come from the germline V gene. The V segment lost 10 bases and the J segment 6 bases; nucleotides outside the gene matches: 15. The CDR3 DNA reads as TGTGCCACCTCATACCCGGGACTAGCGTCTCTCGAGCAGTACTTC. Translation: CATSYPGLASLEQYF.

The gene calls are TRBV9 and TRBJ2-7, with 9 bases aligning to TRBD2. Germline V lookup: CDR1 SGDLS, CDR2 YYNGEE. The CDR3 runs to 14 residues. The V gene end was trimmed by 0 bases and the J gene end by 6 bases; junction bases not matched to a gene: 4. CDR3 nucleotides: TGTGCCAGCAGCGTAGGTAGCGGGAGTGCCGAGCAGTACTTC. Translated, it gives CASSVGSGSAEQYF.

The chain uses TRBV29-1 and TRBJ2-5; D may be TRBD1 (6 bases). The V end lost 8 bases, the J end lost 5 bases, and 15 bases lay between the germline ends. Per germline, CDR1 SQVTM and CDR2 ANQGSEA. The CDR3 consists of 12 residues. This CDR3 is CSIPGVGETQYF. CDR3 nucleotides: TGCAGCATCCCAGGGGTTGGGGAGACCCAGTACTTC.

With respect to this clone: At the DNA level, this CDR3 is encoded by other sequences in the same sample as well. The chain employs TRBV6-5 and TRBJ2-7; D not certain. CDR3 size: 14 residues. V gave up 0 bases and J gave up 0 bases, with 6 bases separating them. Germline V lookup: CDR1 MNHEY, CDR2 SVGAGI. This chain's CDR3 is CASSYSVSSYEQYF. The DNA for the CDR3 is TGTGCCAGCAGTTACTCCGTCAGCTCCTACGAGCAGTACTTC.

The chain recombines TRBV19 with TRBJ1-5; D ambiguous. The CDR3 loop spans 14 amino acids. Trimming cost V 4 bases and J 5 bases, with 12 bases left between them. The germline CDR1 and CDR2 sequences are LNHDA and SQIVND (reference sequence). CDR3 loop: CASSTIRTDQPQHF. Here the CDR3 DNA reads TGTGCCAGTAGTACCATTAGAACTGATCAGCCCCAGCATTTT.

This clone came up a few times. The V gene is TRBV7-2, the J gene TRBJ1-1, with 9 positions matching TRBD1. V shed 3 bases, J shed 4 bases, and the junction held 6 bases outside the gene matches. The germline V gene encodes CDR1 SGHTA and CDR2 FQGNSA. The CDR3 consists of 15 residues. The CDR3 protein is CASSFAGQGGTEAFF. The CDR3 nucleotides read TGTGCCAGCAGCTTCGCGGGACAGGGTGGCACTGAAGCTTTCTTT.

J is TRBJ2-7 and V is TRBV10-3; D unresolved. CDR1 is ENHRY, CDR2 SYGVKD, per germline. This CDR3 spans 11 amino acids. Trimming left V 4 bases short and J 4 bases short, with 5 bases between. The CDR3 loop reads CAISGTYEQYF. CDR3 sequence (DNA): TGTGCCATCAGTGGAACATACGAGCAGTACTTC.

The J gene is TRBJ1-4, the V gene TRBV11-3; no firm D call. V lost 6 bases, J lost 2 bases, and 10 bases lay in between. The CDR3 extends over 14 amino acids. Germline lookup yields CDR1 SGHNT and CDR2 YENEEA. The CDR3 bases are TGTGCCAGCAGTCGGGGAGGCACTAATGAAAAACTGTTTTTT. Protein sequence: CASSRGGTNEKLFF.

The chain carries TRBV12-5 and TRBJ1-5; 7 nucleotides align to TRBD1. After removal of 0 bases from V and 7 bases from J, the junction contained 6 bases not matched to a gene. The CDR3 is 15 amino acids. Germline CDR1 and CDR2: LGHNT and FRNRAP. In nucleotides, the CDR3 is TGTGCTAGTGGTTTGGTCTCCCAGGGGGTACAGCCCCAGCATTTT. Residues: CASGLVSQGVQPQHF.

The genes are TRBV2 and TRBJ1-2, with a tentative D call TRBD1 (5 bases). CDR3 size: 13 residues. Germline V gene data show CDR1 as SNHLY and CDR2 as FYNNEI. Trimming pared 5 bases from V and 7 bases from J, leaving 14 bases between. The CDR3 spells CASSSQGSGGYTF. CDR3 coding DNA: TGTGCCAGCAGTAGTCAGGGATCGGGTGGCTACACCTTC.

This chain links TRBV7-2 with TRBJ1-4, with 10 bases that match TRBD1. V lost 4 bases and J lost 8; bases outside the gene matches: 4. In germline, CDR1 is SGHTA, CDR2 FQGNSA. This CDR3 has 14 residues. The CDR3 DNA reads TGTGCCAGCAGCTCGCCGGGACAGGGGGAAAAACTGTTTTTT. Translation gives CASSSPGQGEKLFF.

The V call is TRBV6-5, the J call TRBJ2-7; 8 bases are a match to TRBD1. After removal of 6 bases from V and 4 bases from J, the junction contained 11 bases not matched to a gene. CDR3 length: 15 amino acids. The germline V gene encodes CDR1 MNHEY and CDR2 SVGAGI. CDR3 coding DNA: TGTGCCAGCAGAGTAAGAAGAGGACAGGGTTACGAGCAGTACTTC. Protein product: CASRVRRGQGYEQYF.

V and J are TRBV6-4 and TRBJ2-2; 7 bases match TRBD1. The CDR3 sequence is 16 residues long. Trimming cost V 2 bases and J 5 bases; bases outside gene matches: 8. Germline V CDR1 and CDR2: MRHNA, SNTAGT. DNA for the CDR3: TGTGCCAGCAGTGACCCATGGGACAGTGATACCGGGGAGCTGTTTTTT. It encodes CASSDPWDSDTGELFF.

This clone has just one count. V and J are TRBV6-5 and TRBJ1-3; 8 bases agree with TRBD1. This CDR3 is built from 15 residues. Germline V gives CDR1 MNHEY, CDR2 SVGAGI. J gave up 2 bases and V 2 bases, and 2 bases lay outside the gene matches. The CDR3 is CASSYATGAGNTIYF. Here the CDR3 DNA reads TGTGCCAGCAGTTACGCGACAGGGGCTGGAAACACCATATATTTT.

The chain joins TRBV7-2 to TRBJ1-3, with D unresolved. This CDR3 has 16 residues. V was pared by 5 bases and J by 2 bases, with 16 bases between. From germline, CDR1 is SGHTA and CDR2 FQGNSA. CDR3 DNA sequence: TGTGCCAGCAGCCCACGCACAGCGGGGACTGGAAACACCATATATTTT. It translates to CASSPRTAGTGNTIYF.

The J gene is TRBJ1-2, the V gene TRBV5-1; no reliable D call. Trimming cost V 2 bases and J 8 bases, with 19 bases left between them. Germline V lookup: CDR1 SGHRS, CDR2 YFSETQ. The CDR3 length is 15 residues. The DNA for the CDR3 is TGCGCCAGCAGCTTTTCTTTCGCGCCTGCCTCGGGCTACACCTTC. It specifies CASSFSFAPASGYTF.

V gene TRBV7-6 combines with J gene TRBJ2-2, with TRBD2 matching over 7 bases. V gave up 7 bases and J gave up 5 bases; unmatched junction bases: 10. The CDR3 has 15 residues. The germline V gene encodes CDR1 SGHVS and CDR2 FNYEAQ. The CDR3, as DNA: TGTGCCAGCACCCCCGGGGGGTCAGGAACCGGGGAGCTGTTTTTT. It specifies CASTPGGSGTGELFF.

The chain is built from TRBV6-5 and TRBJ2-5, with 10 bases identical to TRBD2. The junction had 6 bases not matched to a gene; V was cut back by 0 bases and J by 5 bases. CDR3 length equals 16 residues. Germline lookup yields CDR1 MNHEY and CDR2 SVGAGI. CDR3 sequence (DNA): TGTGCCAGCAGTTACTCACGAGCGGGGGGGCGGGAGACCCAGTACTTC. Translated: CASSYSRAGGRETQYF.

This clone occurred a few times. This sequence joins TRBV5-6 and TRBJ2-3, with D possibly being TRBD1 (6 bases). CDR1 and CDR2 (germline): SGHDT, YYEEEE. This CDR3 is built from 18 residues. Trimming took 0 bases from V and 3 from J, leaving 20 bases between them. The CDR3 DNA sequence: TGTGCCAGCAGCTTGGCCGCTCTAGGGGGTTTCAGGACAGATACGCAGTATTTT. As protein: CASSLAALGGFRTDTQYF.

This clone has only one observation. J is TRBJ2-2 and V is TRBV3-1 (or the pseudogene TRBV3-2); perhaps TRBD1 as D (6 bases). Germline lookup yields CDR1 LGHDT and CDR2 YNNKEL (reference sequence). There are 12 residues in the CDR3. The germline V and J ends were trimmed by 9 bases and 5 bases, with 10 bases remaining between them. The CDR3 DNA sequence: TGTGCCAGTCGCAGGGGTACCGGGGAGCTGTTTTTT. Translation: CASRRGTGELFF.

This clone was observed a few times. The rearrangement links TRBV4-1 to TRBJ1-3; TRBD1 matches at 8 bases. The CDR3 is 18 amino acids. Trimming at V came to 4 bases and at J to 0 bases, leaving 11 bases not matched to a gene. CDR1 is MGHRA and CDR2 is YSYEKL in the germline V gene. In nucleotides, the CDR3 is TGCGCCAGCAGCCCACATTGGGACAGGATTTCCTCTGGAAACACCATATATTTT. It translates to CASSPHWDRISSGNTIYF.

The chain has TRBV10-3 and TRBJ2-3, with TRBD2 matching 9 bases. Germline loops: CDR1 ENHRY, CDR2 SYGVKD. V shed 3 bases, J shed 2 bases, and the junction held 6 bases outside the gene matches. This CDR3 is 16 amino acids long. CDR3 region: CAISDPLAGNTDTQYF. Written as DNA, the CDR3 is TGTGCCATCAGTGACCCCCTAGCGGGGAACACAGATACGCAGTATTTT.

This chain connects TRBV3-1 (or the pseudogene TRBV3-2) to TRBJ2-1, with TRBD1 matching 7 bases. V dropped 5 bases and J dropped 7; count of bases not matched to a gene: 5. Germline V gene lookup returns CDR1 LGHDT and CDR2 YNNKEL (reference sequence). CDR3 size: 13 residues. CDR3 protein: CASSLTGLNEQFF. The CDR3 coding sequence is TGTGCCAGCAGCTTGACAGGGTTGAATGAGCAGTTCTTC.